These 26 T cell receptor beta chains originate from one sample sequenced in a study of CD8+CD57+ T cells in acquired aplastic anemia. Patients picked for sequencing had shown CD8+CD57+ cell expansion detected by flow cytometry. According to the study, genomic DNA was the template for TCR beta VDJ and CDR3 profiling. TCRdb analysed the reads with MiXCR anew, one entry per CDR3 protein. The data show approximately 80,000 distinct CDR3 sequences, with about 70% seen just once and approximately 78% held by the top ten. Sequencing used sorted CD4+, CD8+, or CD8+CD57+ T cells (not recorded which) from PBMCs. These TCRs come from a human donor with aplastic anemia.

This clonotype was observed at least ten times. This chain uses TRBV30 with TRBJ2-7; D possibly corresponds to TRBD1 (5 bases). V was trimmed by 4 bases and J by 1 base, leaving 8 bases between them. Germline V CDR1 and CDR2: GTSNPN, SVGIG (reference sequence). The CDR3 contains 12 residues. CDR3 protein: CAWTGMSYEQYF. The CDR3 DNA sequence: TGTGCCTGGACAGGGATGTCCTACGAGCAGTACTTC.

Regarding this clonotype: In this CDR3 the conserved last residue, phenylalanine or tryptophan, is missing, so a read error is likely. This chain joins TRBV5-1 and TRBJ1-1; 8 bases are a match to TRBD1. The CDR3 length is 14 residues. The J segment lost 4 bases and the V segment lost 0 bases, leaving 2 bases of the junction unmatched. The V gene's germline CDR1 is SGHRS and CDR2 YFSETQ. The CDR3 reads CASSLGTGTTEAFL. The CDR3 DNA is TGCGCCAGCAGCTTGGGGACAGGGACCACTGAAGCTTTCCTT.

This clonotype appeared a few times. The chain combines TRBV24-1 with TRBJ2-2; 9 positions agree with TRBD2. The ends lost 4 bases at V and 5 bases at J; junction bases unmatched: 10. This CDR3 contains 17 residues. CDR1 KGHDR and CDR2 SFDVKD come from the germline V gene. This chain's CDR3 is CATSDPRAGGQTGELFF. The CDR3 nucleotides read TGTGCCACCAGTGACCCTCGAGCGGGAGGTCAGACCGGGGAGCTGTTTTTT.

The J gene is TRBJ2-7, the V gene TRBV7-9; unclear D gene. The V and J ends lost 8 bases and 2 bases respectively, with 10 bases between them. In germline, CDR1 is SEHNR, CDR2 FQNEAQ (reference sequence). This CDR3 contains 12 residues. In DNA, the CDR3 is TGTGCCAGCGTGGGCAGCACCTACGAGCAGTACTTC. It codes for CASVGSTYEQYF.

This rearrangement joins TRBV7-8 to TRBJ1-5, with D possibly TRBD1 on 5 matching bases. The germline V gene encodes CDR1 SGHVS and CDR2 FQNEAQ. The ends were cut back, 5 bases at V and 5 bases at J, with 7 bases in the middle. This CDR3 comprises 12 residues. The CDR3 coding sequence is TGTGCCAGCAGCCAGGGTGATCAGCCCCAGCATTTT. Translation gives CASSQGDQPQHF.

This clonotype appeared a few times. This chain uses TRBV27 with TRBJ2-1; D is uncertain. V lost 2 bases to trimming and J lost 7 bases, with 3 bases between them. The CDR3 spans 11 residues. Looked up from germline, CDR1 is MNHEY and CDR2 is SMNVEV (reference sequence). The DNA for the CDR3 is TGTGCCAGCAGTTTAGGGAATGAGCAGTTCTTC. Translation: CASSLGNEQFF.

The chain recombines TRBV19 with TRBJ2-5, with D perhaps TRBD1 (6 bases). V was cut by 5 bases and J by 5 bases, with 21 bases left in between. This CDR3 spans 16 amino acids. Germline V gene lookup returns CDR1 LNHDA and CDR2 SQIVND (reference sequence). The CDR3: CASSLGQSVLGETQYF. DNA for the CDR3: TGTGCCAGTAGTTTAGGACAGTCGGTTCTCGGGGAGACCCAGTACTTC. Full variable domain (missing parts from reference TRBV19 and TRBJ2-5): DGGITQSPKYLFRKEGQNVTLSCEQNLNHDAMYWYRQDPGQGLRLIYYSQIVNDFQKGDIAEGYSVSREKKESFPLTVTSAQKNPTAFYLCASSLGQSVLGETQYFGPGTRLLVL.

This clonotype appeared a few times. This sequence joins TRBV20-1 and TRBJ1-5, with unresolved D. CDR1 DFQATT and CDR2 SNEGSKA come from the germline V gene (reference sequence). V was pared by 3 bases and J by 7 bases, with 10 bases between. This CDR3 has 12 amino acids. CDR3 residues: CSASSTGQPQHF. For the CDR3, the DNA is TGCAGTGCTAGTTCTACTGGGCAGCCCCAGCATTTT.

The CDR3 loop is CASSVQGTSYEQYF. The DNA for the CDR3 is TGTGCCAGTAGTGTTCAGGGGACCTCCTACGAGCAGTACTTC. This chain links TRBV19 with TRBJ2-7; D may be TRBD1 (6 bases). In germline, CDR1 is LNHDA, CDR2 SQIVND (reference sequence). The V gene lost 5 bases and the J gene lost 0 bases, with 11 bases spanning the gap. The CDR3 has 14 amino acids.

This clonotype was picked up one time. The chain is built from TRBV7-8 and TRBJ2-1, with 7 bases fitting TRBD2. Per the germline V gene, CDR1 is SGHVS and CDR2 is FQNEAQ. With 7 bases clipped from V and 6 bases from J, the junction kept 9 bases outside the gene matches. The CDR3 runs to 14 residues. CDR3 bases: TGTGCCAGCACCACTGGGGGGGTCCTCAATGAGCAGTTCTTC. Amino acids: CASTTGGVLNEQFF.

The rearrangement joins TRBV10-3 to TRBJ1-2, with a weak D call TRBD1 (5 bases). The germline V gene encodes CDR1 ENHRY and CDR2 SYGVKD. Deletions cut 6 bases from V and 3 bases from J, with 8 bases between. The CDR3 extends over 12 amino acids. CDR3 in DNA: TGTGCCATCAGCGGGGGAGACTATGGCTACACCTTC. It translates to CAISGGDYGYTF.

The chain employs TRBV7-6 and TRBJ2-1, with 10 bases aligning to TRBD2. Trimming at V came to 1 base and at J to 9 bases, leaving 6 bases not matched to a gene. CDR1 and CDR2 from the germline V gene are SGHVS and FNYEAQ. The CDR3 totals 15 residues. The CDR3 loop reads CASSLESGRAGEQFF. In DNA form, the CDR3 reads TGTGCCAGCAGCTTAGAAAGCGGGAGGGCTGGTGAGCAGTTCTTC.

A few counts support this clonotype. The chain has TRBV27 and TRBJ2-7, with D perhaps TRBD1 (6 bases). The germline V and J ends were trimmed by 5 bases and 2 bases, with 16 bases remaining between them. The CDR3 runs 15 residues. The germline gives CDR1 MNHEY, CDR2 SMNVEV (reference sequence). The CDR3 spells CASSNPRDRTYEQYF. The CDR3 region has the DNA TGTGCCAGCAGTAACCCCCGCGACAGGACCTACGAGCAGTACTTC.

The chain is built from TRBV2 and TRBJ1-2; D not resolved. The CDR3 extends over 14 amino acids. V lost 5 bases, J lost 0 bases, and 10 bases lay in between. Germline V lookup: CDR1 SNHLY, CDR2 FYNNEI. CDR3 in DNA: TGTGCCAGCAGTTATACCAAAGCTAACTATGGCTACACCTTC. Translating gives CASSYTKANYGYTF. The whole variable domain, remainder taken from reference TRBV2 and TRBJ1-2, is EPEVTQTPSHQVTQMGQEVILRCVPISNHLYFYWYRQILGQKVEFLVSFYNNEISEKSEIFDDQFSVERPDGSNFTLKIRSTKLEDSAMYFCASSYTKANYGYTFGSGTRLTVV.

The chain joins TRBV10-3 to TRBJ1-5; D is ambiguous. Germline CDR1 is ENHRY and CDR2 is SYGVKD. This CDR3 spans 14 amino acids. Deletions cut 3 bases from V and 5 bases from J, with 11 bases between. The CDR3 bases are TGTGCCATCAGTGACCCGCGTGAGGATCAGCCCCAGCATTTT. The encoded protein is CAISDPREDQPQHF.

V usage is TRBV5-1 and J usage is TRBJ1-6, with TRBD1 as a possible D gene (5 bases). CDR1 and CDR2 (germline): SGHRS, YFSETQ. CDR3 length: 16 residues. Trimming shortened V by 0 bases and J by 4 bases, and 11 bases separated the two germline ends. The CDR3: CASSLEGSVYNSPLHF. The CDR3 DNA sequence: TGCGCCAGCAGCTTGGAGGGGTCAGTTTATAATTCACCCCTCCACTTT.

J is TRBJ2-1 and V is TRBV24-1, with 10 bases lining up with TRBD2. J gave up 7 bases and V 0 bases, and 5 bases lay outside the gene matches. CDR1 KGHDR and CDR2 SFDVKD come from the germline V gene. The CDR3 length is 16 residues. This CDR3 reads CATSDLPSGSQNEQFF. In DNA, the CDR3 is TGTGCCACCAGTGATTTGCCTAGCGGGAGTCAAAATGAGCAGTTCTTC.

The chain employs TRBV9 and TRBJ2-7; 8 bases agree with TRBD1. The CDR3 spans 14 residues. Trimming at V came to 4 bases and at J to 5 bases, leaving 8 bases not matched to a gene. Looked up from germline, CDR1 is SGDLS and CDR2 is YYNGEE. This chain's CDR3 is CASSTRQGANEQYF. CDR3 DNA: TGTGCCAGCAGCACCCGCCAGGGGGCAAACGAGCAGTACTTC.

This clonotype was counted a single time. The chain has TRBV7-9 and TRBJ2-1; maybe TRBD2 (6 bases). Trimming took 7 bases from V and 10 from J, leaving 14 bases between them. Per germline, CDR1 SEHNR and CDR2 FQNEAQ (reference sequence). This CDR3 is built from 12 residues. The CDR3 DNA reads TGTGCCAGCACCGCAAGGGCGGGAGAGCAGTTCTTC. Amino acid sequence: CASTARAGEQFF.

The chain couples TRBV7-2 to TRBJ2-5; 8 bases map to TRBD1. Losses at the gene ends were 2 bases for V and 7 bases for J; bases not matched to a gene: 3. The CDR3 has 13 amino acids. Germline V CDR1 and CDR2: SGHTA, FQGNSA. CDR3 nucleotides: TGTGCCAGCAGCTTAAACAGGGGGTGGACCCAGTACTTC. Translation gives CASSLNRGWTQYF.

The genes are TRBV20-1 and TRBJ2-5, with D uncertain. V lost 0 bases and J lost 2, with 10 bases in between. CDR3 length: 14 amino acids. Germline assignment: CDR1 DFQATT and CDR2 SNEGSKA (reference sequence). CDR3 sequence (DNA): TGCAGTGCTAGAGATTCTTCCCGACAAGAGACCCAGTACTTC. Protein sequence: CSARDSSRQETQYF.

This clonotype showed up just once. The gene calls are TRBV9 and TRBJ2-1; D gene unclear. V was trimmed by 0 bases and J by 0 bases, leaving 7 bases between them. Germline values: CDR1 SGDLS, CDR2 YYNGEE. CDR3 length: 15 residues. Here the CDR3 reads CASSVGLGSYNEQFF. CDR3 bases: TGTGCCAGCAGCGTAGGGCTCGGCTCCTACAATGAGCAGTTCTTC.

The chain has TRBV6-1 and TRBJ2-7; TRBD1 aligns across 7 bases. V was pared by 6 bases and J by 7 bases, with 9 bases of the junction left unmatched. The V gene's germline CDR1 is MNHNS and CDR2 SASEGT. The CDR3 runs to 13 residues. The DNA of the CDR3 is TGTGCCAGCAGCCTCGGACAGGCGACGGAGCAGTACTTC. Amino acids: CASSLGQATEQYF.

This clonotype was picked up a small number of times. The J gene is TRBJ1-2, the V gene TRBV15; TRBD1 aligns across 8 bases. The CDR3 runs 15 residues. V gave up 0 bases and J gave up 5 bases; unmatched junction bases: 5. CDR1 and CDR2 (germline): LNHNV, YYDKDF (reference sequence). This CDR3 is CATSRDRGQAYGYTF. Written as DNA, the CDR3 is TGTGCCACCAGCAGAGATCGGGGACAGGCGTATGGCTACACCTTC.

This clonotype was recorded only once. The chain has TRBV29-1 and TRBJ1-6; D ambiguous. There are 14 residues in the CDR3. The germline V gene has CDR1 SQVTM and CDR2 ANQGSEA. V was trimmed by 1 base and J by 10 bases, leaving 14 bases between them. The CDR3 sequence: CSVEGSRARSPLHF. The CDR3 coding sequence is TGCAGCGTTGAAGGTTCCAGAGCACGGTCACCCCTCCACTTT.

This clonotype was recorded at least ten times. The J gene is TRBJ2-7, the V gene TRBV15; 9 nucleotides align to TRBD2. The CDR3 length is 16 residues. With 6 bases clipped from V and 4 bases from J, the junction kept 13 bases outside the gene matches. CDR1 is LNHNV and CDR2 is YYDKDF in the germline V gene (reference sequence). As DNA, the CDR3 is TGTGCCACCAGGGGGGTGACTAGCGGCTCCCAGTACGAGCAGTACTTC. Amino acid sequence: CATRGVTSGSQYEQYF. Combining the CDR3 with reference TRBV15 and TRBJ2-7 gives the whole variable domain DAMVIQNPRYQVTQFGKPVTLSCSQTLNHNVMYWYQQKSSQAPKLLFHYYDKDFNNEADTPDNFQSRRPNTSFCFLDIRSPGLGDTAMYLCATRGVTSGSQYEQYFGPGTRLTVT.